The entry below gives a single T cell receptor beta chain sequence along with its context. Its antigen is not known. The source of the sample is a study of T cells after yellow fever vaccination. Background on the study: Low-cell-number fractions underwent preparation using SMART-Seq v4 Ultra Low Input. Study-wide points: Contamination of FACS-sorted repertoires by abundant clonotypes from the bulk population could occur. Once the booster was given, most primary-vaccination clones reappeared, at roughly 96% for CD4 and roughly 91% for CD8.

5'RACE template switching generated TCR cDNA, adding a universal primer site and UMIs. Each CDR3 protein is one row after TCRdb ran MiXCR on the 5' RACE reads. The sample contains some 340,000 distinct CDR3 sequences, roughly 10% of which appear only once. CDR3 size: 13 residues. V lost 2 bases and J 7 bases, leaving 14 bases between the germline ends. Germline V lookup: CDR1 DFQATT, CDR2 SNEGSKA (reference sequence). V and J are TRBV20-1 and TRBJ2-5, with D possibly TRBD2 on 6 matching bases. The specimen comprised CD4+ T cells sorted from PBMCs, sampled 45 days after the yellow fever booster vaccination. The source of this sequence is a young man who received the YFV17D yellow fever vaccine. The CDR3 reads CSARSPSGVTQYF. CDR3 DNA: TGCAGTGCTAGATCTCCCTCGGGAGTGACCCAGTACTTC.